Listed below are T cell receptor beta chains from one sample, sequenced in a study of shared clonotypes between healthy human individuals. Here immunoSEQ multiplex PCR was the method, and the copy in TCRdb shows in-frame clones only, minus some. The sample has millions of clones; 80% to 95% are singletons. The sample taken for sequencing was naive CD4+ T cells from PBMCs. The source is a young man in good health. Some clones in this sample may be carry-over from other donors' samples. CDR3s include the opening cysteine and the closing phenylalanine or tryptophan. Each record gives: CDR3 protein, CDR3 DNA, J gene, V gene, clone size, D gene. A D gene is named only where the DNA matches it firmly. Clone size, where shown, is once, few, many, or a class for clones that have expanded.

CAWTLGQGLQGEQYF TGTGCCTGGACGCTGGGGCAGGGCCTTCAGGGCGAGCAGTACTTC TRBJ2-7 TRBV30 few NA
CASSPETGAGELFF TGCGCCAGCAGCCCGGAGACAGGGGCCGGGGAGCTGTTTTTT TRBJ2-2 TRBV5-1 NA TRBD1
CASSSSLKSGSLPPFF TGTGCCAGCAGCTCGTCTCTTAAGAGCGGGAGTCTTCCCCCGTTCTTC TRBJ2-1 TRBV7-6 NA TRBD2
CASSLDAGISYEQYF TGTGCCAGCAGCTTAGATGCAGGGATCTCCTACGAGCAGTACTTC TRBJ2-7 TRBV7-8 once NA
CASSLALAGQGELFF TGTGCCAGCAGCTTAGCGCTAGCGGGACAAGGGGAGCTGTTTTTT TRBJ2-2 TRBV7-2 NA TRBD2
CASRTTSNSYEQYF TGTGCCAGCAGGACGACTTCTAATTCCTACGAGCAGTACTTC TRBJ2-7 TRBV2 NA NA
CASSRRGGRPGNTIYF TGTGCCAGCAGCCGCCGCGGGGGGCGCCCTGGAAACACCATATATTTT TRBJ1-3 TRBV7-2 NA NA
CASSVTGIGTDTQYF TGTGCCAGCAGCGTAACAGGGATCGGCACAGATACGCAGTATTTT TRBJ2-3 TRBV9 NA NA
CASSAKTGTPGSGSHNEQFF TGTGCCAGCAGTGCCAAGACAGGGACCCCTGGGAGCGGGAGTCACAATGAGCAGTTCTTC TRBJ2-1 TRBV6-1 once NA
CASSFIEPNTEAFF TGTGCCAGCAGTTTCATAGAACCGAACACTGAAGCTTTCTTT TRBJ1-1 TRBV28 NA NA
CASSLHHRGLGANVLTF TGTGCCAGCAGTTTACATCACAGGGGGCTTGGGGCCAACGTCCTGACTTTC TRBJ2-6 TRBV27 NA TRBD1
CASGTGAYEQYF TGTGCCAGCGGAACAGGGGCCTACGAGCAGTACTTC TRBJ2-7 TRBV28 NA TRBD1
CASSPPRETQYF TGTGCCAGCTCACCACCGCGGGAGACCCAGTACTTC TRBJ2-5 TRBV18 few NA